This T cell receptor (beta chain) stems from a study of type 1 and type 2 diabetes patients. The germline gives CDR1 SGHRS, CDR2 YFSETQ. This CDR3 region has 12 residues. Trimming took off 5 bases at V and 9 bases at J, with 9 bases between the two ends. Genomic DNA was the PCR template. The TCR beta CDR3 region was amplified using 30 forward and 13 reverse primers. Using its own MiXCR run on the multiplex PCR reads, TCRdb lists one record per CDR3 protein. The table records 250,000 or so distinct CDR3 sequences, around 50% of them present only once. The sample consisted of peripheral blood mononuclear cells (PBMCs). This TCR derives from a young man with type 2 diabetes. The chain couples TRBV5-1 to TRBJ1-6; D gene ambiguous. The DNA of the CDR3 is TGCGCCAGCAGGGACGGACCTTCACCCCTCCACTTT. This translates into CASRDGPSPLHF.